The following is a T cell receptor beta chain sequence with its context. Its specificity is not known. Amplification used 60 Vbeta primers and 13 Jbeta primers. Sequenced by immunoSEQ multiplex PCR; TCRdb stores in-frame clones only, minus some. The sample contains some 120,000 clones, over 75% of which appear only once. This sample is part of a study of cytomegalovirus exposure and HLA in healthy donors. On the study more broadly: A prior study identified approximately 110 million unique TCR beta sequences from about 180 million T cells.

Regarding donors, all were healthy bone marrow donors. CDR3 size: 15 residues. The V end lost 4 bases, the J end lost 5 bases, and 15 bases lay between the germline ends. The germline gives CDR1 SGHDT, CDR2 YYEEEE. Study-wide points: The study put around 180 TCR beta chains on its list as cytomegalovirus-associated.

The V gene is TRBV5-6, the J gene TRBJ1-4; D is perhaps TRBD1 (5 bases). This receptor was identified in a man in his forties in good health and CMV-seropositive. Material for sequencing was PBMCs. As DNA, the CDR3 is TGTGCCAGCAGCCCCCTTTCTGGGGGGAATGAAAAACTGTTTTTT. The encoded protein is CASSPLSGGNEKLFF.